Listed below are T cell receptor beta chains from one sample, sequenced in a study of T cells after yellow fever vaccination. In TCRdb, the 5' RACE reads were re-called with MiXCR into one record per CDR3 protein. The sample consists of around 70,000 distinct CDR3 sequences, more than 5.5% of them appearing once. Sequenced here: CD8+ T cells sorted from PBMCs, sampled 5 to 6 days after the first yellow fever vaccination. The origin of the receptors is a man between 18 and 35 years old who received the YFV17D yellow fever vaccine. Each CDR3 is given with its conserved first and last residue. D genes are given only for firm matches. Clone size is stated in some rows and not others, as once, few, many or a class when expanded.

V,size,D,J,DNA,CDR3
TRBV12-3/TRBV12-4,.,.,TRBJ2-7,TGTGCCAGCAGCCCACCGGGACCCTCGTGGGAGCAGTACTTC,CASSPPGPSWEQYF
TRBV7-8,many,TRBD1,TRBJ2-1,TGTGCCAGCAGCTTCGGGACAGGAGCAGGGAATGAGCAGTTCTTC,CASSFGTGAGNEQFF
TRBV9,many,.,TRBJ1-1,TGTGCCAGCAGCGTAGGGGGTTTATTCATGAACACTGAAGCTTTCTTT,CASSVGGLFMNTEAFF
TRBV2,few,.,TRBJ1-5,TGTGCCAGCAGTGCTCGGACGAGGGAATACAATCAGCCCCAGCATTTT,CASSARTREYNQPQHF
TRBV19,few,.,TRBJ2-3,TGTGCCACTCAAGGGCCTAGGGTACTCGGGGCTTTCACAGATACGCAGTATTTT,CATQGPRVLGAFTDTQYF
TRBV6-2/TRBV6-3,many,TRBD2,TRBJ2-5,TGTGCCAGCAGTTACCCCGGACTAGAAGAGACCCAGTACTTC,CASSYPGLEETQYF
TRBV7-8,many,TRBD1,TRBJ2-3,TGTGCCAGCAGTCCGGACAGGGGAGGTTCAGATACGCAGTATTTT,CASSPDRGGSDTQYF
TRBV20-1,.,TRBD2,TRBJ2-1,TGCAGTGCTAGAGACGGGCGGGGGGGATTTGGAGAGCAGTTCTTC,CSARDGRGGFGEQFF
TRBV4-3,many,TRBD1,TRBJ2-3,TGCGCCAGCAGCCAGGACGGGACAGGGGGCGTCACAGATACGCAGTATTTT,CASSQDGTGGVTDTQYF
TRBV6-2/TRBV6-3,many,.,TRBJ2-1,TGTGCCAGCAGCTCGCACAATGAGCAGTTCTTC,CASSSHNEQFF
TRBV29-1,.,.,TRBJ1-5,TGCAGCGTAGCCACAGGTCTTGAGCCCCAGCATTTT,CSVATGLEPQHF
TRBV4-1,many,.,TRBJ2-1,TGCGCCAGCAGCCTAGGGTGGAATGAGCAGTTCTTC,CASSLGWNEQFF
TRBV6-2/TRBV6-3,.,.,TRBJ2-1,TGTGCCAGCAGTTACCCTAGGGGGTACTCCTACAATGAGCAGTTCTTC,CASSYPRGYSYNEQFF
TRBV14,many,.,TRBJ1-1,TGTGCCAGCAGCCAAGTTTCCGGGTTTAGAGCTTTCTTT,CASSQVSGFRAFF
TRBV6-1,.,TRBD2,TRBJ2-3,TGTGCCAGCAGCCCACAGACTAGCGGGGACCTAGATACGCAGTATTTT,CASSPQTSGDLDTQYF
TRBV7-3,many,.,TRBJ1-1,TGTGCCAGCAGCTTAGGGGTGTCAGGTCCTGGAGGGACTGAAGCTTTCTTT,CASSLGVSGPGGTEAFF
TRBV28,many,.,TRBJ2-1,TGTGCCAGCAGTTTCGAGGGGGGGGACAATGAGCAGTTCTTC,CASSFEGGDNEQFF
TRBV9,few,TRBD2,TRBJ2-3,TGTGCCAGCAGCGTAGGAGGGCGGGGGGGCACAGATACGCAGTATTTT,CASSVGGRGGTDTQYF
TRBV2,many,.,TRBJ2-2,TGTGCCAGCAGAGCAGGGGGGACCGGGGAGCTGTTTTTT,CASRAGGTGELFF
TRBV7-8,many,TRBD2,TRBJ2-5,TGTGCCAGTACAACCTGGACTAGCTCACAAGAGACCCAGTACTTC,CASTTWTSSQETQYF
TRBV24-1,few,TRBD1,TRBJ1-2,TGTGCCACCAGTGAGAGACCTATTCGGGACAGCAACTTCTATGGCTACACCTTC,CATSERPIRDSNFYGYTF
TRBV7-6,few,TRBD2,TRBJ2-3,TGTGCCAGCAGCTCGTGGACTAGCGGGGGGATAACAGATACGCAGTATTTT,CASSSWTSGGITDTQYF
TRBV6-2/TRBV6-3,few,.,TRBJ1-5,TGTGCCAGCAGTTCTACAGGGTTCAGCAATCAGCCCCAGCATTTT,CASSSTGFSNQPQHF
TRBV2,few,.,TRBJ2-1,TGTGCCTGCAGTTTTAGCTTCATGAGTCTAGGGGACCCCGATGAGCAGTTCTTC,CACSFSFMSLGDPDEQFF
TRBV4-3,many,.,TRBJ2-1,TGCGCCAGCAGCCAAGATCTGGGGGGCTCCTACAATGAGCAGTTCTTC,CASSQDLGGSYNEQFF
TRBV6-1,few,.,TRBJ2-1,TGTGCCAGCAGGGACAGTTCCTACAATGAGCAGTTCTTC,CASRDSSYNEQFF
TRBV9,many,.,TRBJ1-6,TGTGCCAGCAGCCCGGATGGTGGAAGTAATTCACCCCTCCACTTT,CASSPDGGSNSPLHF
TRBV7-7,few,.,TRBJ2-5,TGTGCTAGCAGCTTAGCCAACAGAGGAGAGACCCAGTACTTC,CASSLANRGETQYF
TRBV12-3/TRBV12-4,few,.,TRBJ2-5,TGTGCCAGCAGCCAGGGGACCGCTGCGGAGACCCAGTACTTC,CASSQGTAAETQYF
TRBV4-3,.,TRBD2,TRBJ2-3,TGCGCCAGCAGCCAAGAGCGCGGGGGGGTCACAGATACGCAGTATTTT,CASSQERGGVTDTQYF
TRBV7-6,few,.,TRBJ1-4,TGTGCCAGCAGCCAGGACGGGGCAACTAATGAAAAACTGTTTTTT,CASSQDGATNEKLFF
TRBV4-1,few,TRBD2,TRBJ2-2,TGCGCCAGCAGGACCTGGGGCGGGGGAACGACCGGGGAGCTGTTTTTT,CASRTWGGGTTGELFF
TRBV4-1,many,.,TRBJ2-1,TGCGCCAGCAGCCAAGTGTCGGGGGGCTTTGAGCAGTTCTTC,CASSQVSGGFEQFF
TRBV19,few,.,TRBJ2-1,TGTGCCAGTAGTATCGGGTATCCTTCCTACAATGAGCAGTTCTTC,CASSIGYPSYNEQFF
TRBV6-5,many,.,TRBJ2-2,TGTGCCAGCCCCGGGGCAGGCACCGGGGAGCTGTTTTTT,CASPGAGTGELFF
TRBV4-1,few,.,TRBJ2-7,TGCGCCAGCAGCCAAGCAAGTATCAACTTAGACTACGAGCAGTACTTC,CASSQASINLDYEQYF
TRBV12-3/TRBV12-4,many,.,TRBJ1-2,TGTGCCAGCAGCCAAACCAGGGAAATTGGGTATGGCTACACCTTC,CASSQTREIGYGYTF
TRBV6-8,.,.,TRBJ2-3,TGTGCCAGCAACACCCTAGGCACAGATACGCAGTATTTT,CASNTLGTDTQYF
TRBV4-3,many,.,TRBJ1-1,TGCGCCAGCAGCCAATTCGGGAACACTGAAGCTTTCTTT,CASSQFGNTEAFF
TRBV27,.,.,TRBJ2-1,TGTGCCAGCGGAATCGGGACGTACTACAATGAGCAGTTCTTC,CASGIGTYYNEQFF
TRBV4-1,many,.,TRBJ2-1,TGCGCCAGCAGCCAAGATAGGGGGACTGCTTACAATGAGCAGTTCTTC,CASSQDRGTAYNEQFF
TRBV6-2/TRBV6-3,.,TRBD1,TRBJ2-2,TGTGCCAGCAGTTTGGACAGGGGGCCGGGGGAGCTGTTTTTT,CASSLDRGPGELFF
TRBV7-8,.,.,TRBJ1-5,TGTGCCAGCAGCTTAGTACGACAGCCCCAGCATTTT,CASSLVRQPQHF
TRBV12-3/TRBV12-4,.,.,TRBJ1-1,TGTGCCAGCAGTTTATTCGGAGGACGGAGCACTGAAGCTTTCTTT,CASSLFGGRSTEAFF
TRBV6-5,.,.,TRBJ1-1,TGTGCCAGCAGTCGCTCTACAGATGAAGCTTTCTTT,CASSRSTDEAFF
TRBV18,.,.,TRBJ1-1,TGTGCCAGCTCACCGGTGGGGCCACACACTGAAGCTTTCTTT,CASSPVGPHTEAFF
TRBV6-5,.,.,TRBJ1-4,TGTGCCAGCAGAGTTGTACAGGGAGGAGAAAAACTGTTTTTT,CASRVVQGGEKLFF
TRBV7-8,many,TRBD2,TRBJ2-7,TGTGCCAGCAGCGGGAACCCCGGACTAGCGGGGACCCCCTCCTACGAGCAGTACTTC,CASSGNPGLAGTPSYEQYF
TRBV6-5,.,TRBD2,TRBJ2-7,TGTGCCAGCCTGGGGGGGGGCGAGCAGTACTTC,CASLGGGEQYF
TRBV27,few,TRBD1,TRBJ2-1,TGTGCCAGCAGCAGGGACAGGGGGGCCTACAATGAGCAGTTCTTC,CASSRDRGAYNEQFF
TRBV12-3/TRBV12-4,few,TRBD1,TRBJ2-1,TGTGCCAGCAGTCAGGCCTGGACAGGGGATGAGCAGTTCTTC,CASSQAWTGDEQFF
TRBV11-2,many,.,TRBJ2-2,TGTGCCAGCAGCCCACCGGCGTCGGGCACCGGGGAGCTGTTTTTT,CASSPPASGTGELFF
TRBV4-2,many,.,TRBJ1-1,TGTGCCAGCAGCCAAGCTCCCCGGGGGGTTTACATGAACACTGAAGCTTTCTTT,CASSQAPRGVYMNTEAFF
TRBV4-1,many,.,TRBJ2-2,TGCGCCAGCAGCCAATGGACCGAGCCCGGCACCGGGGAGCTGTTTTTT,CASSQWTEPGTGELFF
TRBV6-2/TRBV6-3,.,TRBD1,TRBJ2-1,TGTGCCAGCAGGCTACAGGGGGCGAGAAATGAGCAGTTCTTC,CASRLQGARNEQFF
TRBV15,many,.,TRBJ1-2,TGTGCCACCAGCAGAGATGCAGGGAGCTATGGCTACACCTTC,CATSRDAGSYGYTF